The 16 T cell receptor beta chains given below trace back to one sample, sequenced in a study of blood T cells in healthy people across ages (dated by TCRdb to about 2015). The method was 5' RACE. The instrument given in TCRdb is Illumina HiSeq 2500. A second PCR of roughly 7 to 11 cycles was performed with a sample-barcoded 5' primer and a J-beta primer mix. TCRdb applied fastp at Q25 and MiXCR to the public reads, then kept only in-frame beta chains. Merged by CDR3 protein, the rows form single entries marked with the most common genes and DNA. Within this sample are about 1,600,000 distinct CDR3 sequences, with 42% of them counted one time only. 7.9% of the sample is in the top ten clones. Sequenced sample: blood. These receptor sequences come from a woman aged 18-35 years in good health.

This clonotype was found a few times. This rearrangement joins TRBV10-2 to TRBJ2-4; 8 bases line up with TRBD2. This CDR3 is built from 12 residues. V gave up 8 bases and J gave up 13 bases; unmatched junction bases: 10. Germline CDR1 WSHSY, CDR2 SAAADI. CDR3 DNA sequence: TGCGCCAGCGGGAATAGCGGGAACGTCCAGTACTTC. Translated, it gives CASGNSGNVQYF.

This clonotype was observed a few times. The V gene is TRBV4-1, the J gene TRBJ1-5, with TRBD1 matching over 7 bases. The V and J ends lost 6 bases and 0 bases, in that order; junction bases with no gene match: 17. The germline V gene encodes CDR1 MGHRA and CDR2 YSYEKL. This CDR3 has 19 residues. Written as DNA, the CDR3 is TGCGCCAGCAGACGGCGTATGCAGGGGGAGGTGGATAGCAATCAGCCCCAGCATTTT. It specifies CASRRRMQGEVDSNQPQHF.

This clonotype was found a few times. CDR3 loop: CASSLTGTVSYEKYF. The CDR3 nucleotides read TGTGCCAGCAGCCTGACCGGGACAGTTTCCTACGAGAAGTACTTC. The V and J genes are TRBV7-9 and TRBJ2-5, with 7 bases aligning to TRBD1. The CDR3 runs to 15 residues. Trimming cost V 5 bases and J 12 bases; bases outside gene matches: 18. Germline loops: CDR1 SEHNR, CDR2 FQNEAQ (reference sequence).

CDR3 in amino acids: CASSDGTQSTDTQYF. In DNA, the CDR3 is TGTGCCAGCAGCGACGGGACCCAGAGCACAGATACGCAGTATTTT. The rearrangement uses TRBV6-2 or TRBV6-3 and TRBJ2-3, with D possibly being TRBD1 or TRBD2 (5 bases each). V shed 6 bases and J shed 0 bases, with 13 bases lying between them. CDR1 MNHEY and CDR2 SVGEGT come from the germline V gene. This CDR3 region has 15 residues.

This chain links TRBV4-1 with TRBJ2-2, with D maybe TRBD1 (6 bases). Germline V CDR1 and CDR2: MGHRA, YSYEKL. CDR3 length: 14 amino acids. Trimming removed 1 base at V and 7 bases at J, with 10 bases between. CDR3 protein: CASSQVGDNGELFF. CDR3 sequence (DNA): TGCGCCAGCAGCCAAGTGGGGGACAACGGGGAGCTGTTTTTT.

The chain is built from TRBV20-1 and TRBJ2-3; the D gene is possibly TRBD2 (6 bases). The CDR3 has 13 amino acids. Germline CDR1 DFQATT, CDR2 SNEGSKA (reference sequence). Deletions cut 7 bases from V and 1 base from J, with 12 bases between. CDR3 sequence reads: CSGPRGGTDTQYF. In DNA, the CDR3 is TGCAGTGGGCCGCGGGGAGGCACAGATACGCAGTATTTT.

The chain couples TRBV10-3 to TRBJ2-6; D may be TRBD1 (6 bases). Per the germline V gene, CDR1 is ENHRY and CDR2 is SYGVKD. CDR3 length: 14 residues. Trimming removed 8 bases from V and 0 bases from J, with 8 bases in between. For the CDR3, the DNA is TGTGCCATCGGACAGAGCTCTGGGGCCAACGTCCTGACTTTC. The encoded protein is CAIGQSSGANVLTF.

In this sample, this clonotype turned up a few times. CDR3 sequence reads: CASSSDGRVATNEQFF. The CDR3 region has the DNA TGTGCCAGCAGCAGCGATGGGAGGGTTGCTACCAATGAGCAGTTCTTC. The rearrangement uses TRBV21-1 and TRBJ2-1; the D call in the table, TRBD2, was not verified against the DNA. TRBV21-1 is noted as a pseudogene. The CDR3 contains 16 residues.

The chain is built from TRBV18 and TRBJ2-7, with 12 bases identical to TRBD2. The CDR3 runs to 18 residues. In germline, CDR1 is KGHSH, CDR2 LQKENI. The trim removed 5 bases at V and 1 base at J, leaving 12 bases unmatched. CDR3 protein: CASSSMGLAGSSSYEQYF. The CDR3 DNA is TGTGCCAGCTCATCGATGGGACTAGCGGGTTCATCTTCCTACGAGCAGTACTTC.

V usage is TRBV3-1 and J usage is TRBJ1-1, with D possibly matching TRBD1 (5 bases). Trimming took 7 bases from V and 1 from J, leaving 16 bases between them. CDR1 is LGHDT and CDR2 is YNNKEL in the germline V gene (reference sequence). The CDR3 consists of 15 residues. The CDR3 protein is CASTRGGAGNTEAFF. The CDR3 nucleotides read TGTGCCAGCACTCGCGGCGGGGCGGGGAACACTGAAGCTTTCTTT.

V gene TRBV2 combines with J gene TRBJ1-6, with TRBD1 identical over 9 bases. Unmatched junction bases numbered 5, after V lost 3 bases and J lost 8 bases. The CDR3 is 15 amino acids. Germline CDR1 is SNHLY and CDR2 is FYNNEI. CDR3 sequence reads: CASSEPGQGHSPLHF. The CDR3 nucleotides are TGTGCCAGCAGTGAGCCGGGACAGGGCCATTCACCCCTCCACTTT. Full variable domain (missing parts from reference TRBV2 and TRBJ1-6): EPEVTQTPSHQVTQMGQEVILRCVPISNHLYFYWYRQILGQKVEFLVSFYNNEISEKSEIFDDQFSVERPDGSNFTLKIRSTKLEDSAMYFCASSEPGQGHSPLHFGNGTRLTVT.

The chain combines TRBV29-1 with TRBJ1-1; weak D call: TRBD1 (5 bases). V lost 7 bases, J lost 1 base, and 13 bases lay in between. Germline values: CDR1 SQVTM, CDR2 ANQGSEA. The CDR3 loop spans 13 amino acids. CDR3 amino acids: CSAHWGRNTEAFF. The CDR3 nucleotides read TGCAGCGCCCATTGGGGGAGGAACACTGAAGCTTTCTTT.

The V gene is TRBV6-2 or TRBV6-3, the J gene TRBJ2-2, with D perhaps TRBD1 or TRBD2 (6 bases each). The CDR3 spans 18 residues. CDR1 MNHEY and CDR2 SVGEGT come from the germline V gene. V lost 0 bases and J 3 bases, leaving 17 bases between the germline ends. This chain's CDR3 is CASSYSPQGGRDTGELFF. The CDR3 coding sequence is TGTGCCAGCAGTTACTCGCCCCAAGGGGGGCGCGACACCGGGGAGCTGTTTTTT.

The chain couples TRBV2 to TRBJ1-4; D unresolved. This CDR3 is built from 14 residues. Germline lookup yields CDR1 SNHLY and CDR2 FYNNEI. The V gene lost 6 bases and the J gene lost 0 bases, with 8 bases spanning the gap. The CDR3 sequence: CASRPSPTNEKLFF. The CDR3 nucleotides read TGTGCCAGCAGGCCGTCCCCAACTAATGAAAAACTGTTTTTT. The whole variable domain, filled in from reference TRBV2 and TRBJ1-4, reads EPEVTQTPSHQVTQMGQEVILRCVPISNHLYFYWYRQILGQKVEFLVSFYNNEISEKSEIFDDQFSVERPDGSNFTLKIRSTKLEDSAMYFCASRPSPTNEKLFFGSGTQLSVL.

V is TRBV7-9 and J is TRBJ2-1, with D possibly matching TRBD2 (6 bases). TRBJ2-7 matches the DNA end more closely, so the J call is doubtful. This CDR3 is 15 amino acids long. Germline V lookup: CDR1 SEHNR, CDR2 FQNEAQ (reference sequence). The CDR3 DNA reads TGTGCCAGCAGCTTATTCCGGACTACCTACAATGAGCAGTACTTC. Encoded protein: CASSLFRTTYNEQYF.

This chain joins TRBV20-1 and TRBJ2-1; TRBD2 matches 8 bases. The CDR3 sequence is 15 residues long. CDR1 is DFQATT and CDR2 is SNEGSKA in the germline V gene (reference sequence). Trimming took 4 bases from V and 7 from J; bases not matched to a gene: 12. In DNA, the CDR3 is TGCAGTGCTACCCTTGGGACTAGTGAGACAAATGAGCAGTTCTTC. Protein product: CSATLGTSETNEQFF.